This TCR beta chain was identified in a study of CD8 T cells in ankylosing spondylitis. Study outcomes and limitations: Among TCR beta sequences, a motif of roughly 8 highly homologous variants appeared characteristic of ankylosing spondylitis blood.

A quantitative 5'-RACE method, one with molecular barcodes, was used to make TCR beta libraries. TCRdb recomputed calls from the 5' RACE reads with MiXCR, one row per CDR3 protein. The sample holds hundreds of thousands of distinct CDR3 sequences, 8% to 9.5% seen once. This clonotype was seen at least ten times. Its antigen remains unknown. Trimming removed 2 bases from V and 5 bases from J, with 13 bases in between. Germline V gene sequence: CDR1 ENHRY, CDR2 SYGVKD. The CDR3 totals 14 residues. Sequencing input: blood, either unsorted or a sorted T cell fraction (not recorded which). The receptor was isolated from a male donor with ankylosing spondylitis or in good health (not recorded which). This rearrangement joins TRBV10-3 to TRBJ2-7, with a weak D call TRBD2 (6 bases). CDR3 in DNA: TGTGCCATCAGTGAGGGGAGGCCTTCCCACGAGCAGTACTTC. Its protein is CAISEGRPSHEQYF.